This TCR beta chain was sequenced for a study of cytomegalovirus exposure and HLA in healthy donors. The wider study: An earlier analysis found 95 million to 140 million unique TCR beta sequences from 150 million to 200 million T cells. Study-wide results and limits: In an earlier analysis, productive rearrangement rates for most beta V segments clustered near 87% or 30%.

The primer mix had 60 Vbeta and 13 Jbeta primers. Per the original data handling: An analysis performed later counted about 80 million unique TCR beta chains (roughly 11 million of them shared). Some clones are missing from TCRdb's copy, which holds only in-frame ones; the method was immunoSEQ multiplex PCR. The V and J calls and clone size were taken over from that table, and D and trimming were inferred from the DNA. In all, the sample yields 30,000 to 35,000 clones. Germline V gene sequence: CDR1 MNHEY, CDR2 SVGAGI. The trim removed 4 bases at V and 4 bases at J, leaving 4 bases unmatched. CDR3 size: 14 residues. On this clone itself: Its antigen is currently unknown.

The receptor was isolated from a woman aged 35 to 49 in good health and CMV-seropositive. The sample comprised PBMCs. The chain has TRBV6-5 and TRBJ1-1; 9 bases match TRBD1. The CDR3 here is CASSSNRGLTEAFF. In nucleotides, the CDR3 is TGTGCCAGCAGTTCCAACAGGGGGCTCACTGAAGCTTTCTTT.